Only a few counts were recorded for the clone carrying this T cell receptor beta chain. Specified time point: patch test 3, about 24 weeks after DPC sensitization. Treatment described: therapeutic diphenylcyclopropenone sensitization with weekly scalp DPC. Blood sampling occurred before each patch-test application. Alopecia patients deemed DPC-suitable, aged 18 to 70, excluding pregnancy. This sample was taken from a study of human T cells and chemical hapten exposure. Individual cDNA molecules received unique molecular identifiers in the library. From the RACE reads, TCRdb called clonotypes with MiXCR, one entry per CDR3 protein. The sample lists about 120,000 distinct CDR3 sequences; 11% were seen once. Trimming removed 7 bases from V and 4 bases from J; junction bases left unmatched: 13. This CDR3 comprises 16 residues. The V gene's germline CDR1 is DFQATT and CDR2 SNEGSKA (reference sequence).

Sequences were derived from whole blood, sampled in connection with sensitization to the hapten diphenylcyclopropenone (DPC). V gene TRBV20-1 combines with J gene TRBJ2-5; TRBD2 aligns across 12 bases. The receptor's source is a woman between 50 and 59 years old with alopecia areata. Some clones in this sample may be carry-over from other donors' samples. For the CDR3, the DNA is TGCAGTGTCGCCCAGACTAGCGGGAGACTTCGAGAGACCCAGTACTTC. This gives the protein CSVAQTSGRLRETQYF.